A selection of T cell receptor beta chains follows, all from one sample in a study of shared T cell receptors in the human thymus. Using immunoSEQ multiplex PCR, the repertoire was profiled, and TCRdb retains in-frame clones only, with some absent. The sample consists of over 650,000 clones, 70% to 90% of them appearing once. The same sample was also used in a study of human thymus T cells.

The sample taken for sequencing was thymocytes. The receptors derive from a boy less than two years old with a congenital heart defect. Each CDR3 is given with its conserved first and last residue. The D gene is left open where the match is weak. Clone size, where shown, is once, few, many, or a class for clones that have expanded.

J gene: TRBJ1-1
V gene: TRBV6-6
D gene: TRBD1
clone size: NA
CDR3 protein: CASRWTGVNTEAFF
CDR3 DNA: TGTGCCAGCAGATGGACAGGGGTGAACACTGAAGCTTTCTTT

J gene: TRBJ2-2
V gene: TRBV19
D gene: TRBD2
clone size: NA
CDR3 protein: CASSSGTSGRAGELFF
CDR3 DNA: TGTGCCAGTAGTAGCGGGACTAGCGGACGCGCCGGGGAGCTGTTTTTT

J gene: TRBJ1-2
V gene: TRBV9
D gene: TRBD1
clone size: NA
CDR3 protein: CASSGLTGVYGYTF
CDR3 DNA: TGTGCCAGCAGCGGCCTTACAGGGGTTTATGGCTACACCTTC

J gene: TRBJ2-7
V gene: TRBV18
D gene: NA
clone size: NA
CDR3 protein: CASSPDTGSFYEQYF
CDR3 DNA: TGTGCCAGCTCACCGGATACAGGGTCCTTCTACGAGCAGTACTTC

J gene: TRBJ2-1
V gene: TRBV6-5
D gene: TRBD2
clone size: NA
CDR3 protein: CASSYRTSGSDEQFF
CDR3 DNA: TGTGCCAGCAGTTACCGGACTAGCGGGAGCGATGAGCAGTTCTTC

J gene: TRBJ2-5
V gene: TRBV14
D gene: NA
clone size: NA
CDR3 protein: CASSQARGAGQETQYF
CDR3 DNA: TGTGCCAGCAGCCAAGCCCGAGGCGCAGGGCAAGAGACCCAGTACTTC

J gene: TRBJ1-5
V gene: TRBV10-3
D gene: TRBD1
clone size: NA
CDR3 protein: CAIQSDRAGQPQHF
CDR3 DNA: TGTGCCATCCAATCGGACAGGGCTGGGCAGCCCCAGCATTTT

J gene: TRBJ1-6
V gene: TRBV6-6
D gene: TRBD1
clone size: few
CDR3 protein: CASKQGASPLHF
CDR3 DNA: TGTGCCAGCAAACAGGGGGCTTCACCCCTCCACTTT

J gene: TRBJ1-5
V gene: TRBV10-3
D gene: TRBD1
clone size: NA
CDR3 protein: CAISASRQGGSNQPQHF
CDR3 DNA: TGTGCCATCAGTGCGTCTCGACAGGGTGGCAGCAATCAGCCCCAGCATTTT

J gene: TRBJ2-7
V gene: TRBV27
D gene: TRBD1
clone size: NA
CDR3 protein: CASSPIYGGQGSSYEQYF
CDR3 DNA: TGTGCCAGCAGTCCTATATATGGGGGACAGGGAAGCTCCTACGAGCAGTACTTC

J gene: TRBJ2-1
V gene: TRBV4-1
D gene: NA
clone size: NA
CDR3 protein: CASSQEPLSQGINEQFF
CDR3 DNA: TGCGCCAGCAGCCAAGAACCACTTAGTCAGGGGATCAATGAGCAGTTCTTC

J gene: TRBJ2-3
V gene: TRBV5-5
D gene: TRBD1
clone size: once
CDR3 protein: CASSYGQVTDTQYF
CDR3 DNA: TGTGCCAGCAGCTACGGACAGGTCACAGATACGCAGTATTTT

J gene: TRBJ2-1
V gene: TRBV5-5
D gene: TRBD2
clone size: NA
CDR3 protein: CASSPTSGRSDEQFF
CDR3 DNA: TGTGCCAGCAGCCCTACTAGCGGGAGGTCCGATGAGCAGTTCTTC

J gene: TRBJ2-7
V gene: TRBV9
D gene: NA
clone size: NA
CDR3 protein: CASSVGRGLFEQYF
CDR3 DNA: TGTGCCAGCAGCGTGGGTAGGGGGTTGTTCGAGCAGTACTTC

J gene: TRBJ2-5
V gene: TRBV27
D gene: NA
clone size: once
CDR3 protein: CASSSTGLGYQETQYF
CDR3 DNA: TGTGCCAGCAGTAGCACAGGGTTGGGCTACCAAGAGACCCAGTACTTC

J gene: TRBJ1-6
V gene: TRBV28
D gene: NA
clone size: few
CDR3 protein: CASSARLANSPLHF
CDR3 DNA: TGTGCCAGCAGTGCCAGACTTGCTAATTCACCCCTCCACTTT

J gene: TRBJ1-5
V gene: TRBV27
D gene: NA
clone size: NA
CDR3 protein: CASSLAGNNQPQHF
CDR3 DNA: TGTGCCAGCAGTTTAGCGGGGAATAATCAGCCCCAGCATTTT

J gene: TRBJ2-1
V gene: TRBV7-9
D gene: TRBD2
clone size: once
CDR3 protein: CASSFRTGTRNHEQFF
CDR3 DNA: TGTGCCAGCAGCTTCAGAACCGGGACTAGGAACCATGAGCAGTTCTTC

J gene: TRBJ2-7
V gene: TRBV11-2
D gene: TRBD2
clone size: NA
CDR3 protein: CASSFPGGSVDNEQYF
CDR3 DNA: TGTGCCAGCAGCTTTCCGGGAGGGTCTGTGGACAACGAGCAGTACTTC

J gene: TRBJ1-1
V gene: TRBV19
D gene: TRBD1
clone size: NA
CDR3 protein: CASSSSGTGGTEAFF
CDR3 DNA: TGTGCCAGTAGTAGTTCCGGGACAGGGGGGACTGAAGCTTTCTTT

J gene: TRBJ1-2
V gene: TRBV16
D gene: NA
clone size: NA
CDR3 protein: CASSQSCSYGYTF
CDR3 DNA: TGTGCCAGCAGCCAATCGTGCAGCTATGGCTACACCTTC

J gene: TRBJ2-3
V gene: TRBV6-6
D gene: NA
clone size: NA
CDR3 protein: CASSQIIILGTDTQYF
CDR3 DNA: TGTGCCAGCAGTCAAATTATAATCCTAGGCACAGATACGCAGTATTTT

J gene: TRBJ2-1
V gene: TRBV28
D gene: TRBD2
clone size: NA
CDR3 protein: CASSLVCGLAGGEQFF
CDR3 DNA: TGTGCCAGCAGTTTAGTATGCGGGCTAGCGGGAGGTGAGCAGTTCTTC

J gene: TRBJ2-7
V gene: TRBV7-2
D gene: NA
clone size: NA
CDR3 protein: CASSLVGTIYEQYF
CDR3 DNA: TGTGCCAGCAGCTTAGTCGGGACAATCTACGAGCAGTACTTC

J gene: TRBJ1-3
V gene: TRBV19
D gene: NA
clone size: few
CDR3 protein: CASSMERGSGNTIYF
CDR3 DNA: TGTGCCAGTAGTATGGAGCGAGGCTCTGGAAACACCATATATTTT

J gene: TRBJ1-2
V gene: TRBV10-1
D gene: NA
clone size: NA
CDR3 protein: CASSESGFYGYTF
CDR3 DNA: TGCGCCAGCAGTGAGTCCGGGTTCTATGGCTACACCTTC

J gene: TRBJ2-1
V gene: TRBV10-3
D gene: TRBD2
clone size: NA
CDR3 protein: CAISESKTSGHEQFF
CDR3 DNA: TGTGCCATCAGTGAGTCGAAGACTAGCGGGCATGAGCAGTTCTTC

J gene: TRBJ2-5
V gene: TRBV7-7
D gene: NA
clone size: NA
CDR3 protein: CASSLDVGGDQETQYF
CDR3 DNA: TGTGCTAGCAGCTTAGATGTCGGGGGTGACCAAGAGACCCAGTACTTC

J gene: TRBJ2-1
V gene: TRBV7-6
D gene: NA
clone size: once
CDR3 protein: CASSLEEGDEQFF
CDR3 DNA: TGTGCCAGCAGCTTAGAAGAAGGGGATGAGCAGTTCTTC

J gene: TRBJ2-2
V gene: TRBV4-1
D gene: NA
clone size: NA
CDR3 protein: CASSRVSRGTGELFF
CDR3 DNA: TGCGCCAGCAGCCGCGTGTCCAGGGGTACCGGGGAGCTGTTTTTT

J gene: TRBJ1-2
V gene: TRBV9
D gene: NA
clone size: NA
CDR3 protein: CASSVTPVNGEENYGYTF
CDR3 DNA: TGTGCCAGCAGCGTAACTCCCGTGAATGGGGAGGAGAACTATGGCTACACCTTC

J gene: TRBJ1-4
V gene: TRBV27
D gene: NA
clone size: NA
CDR3 protein: CASRPILGDEKLFF
CDR3 DNA: TGTGCCAGCCGTCCTATCCTAGGGGATGAAAAACTGTTTTTT

J gene: TRBJ2-7
V gene: TRBV18
D gene: TRBD1
clone size: NA
CDR3 protein: CASSGTGPYEQYF
CDR3 DNA: TGTGCCAGCTCAGGGACAGGGCCCTACGAGCAGTACTTC

J gene: TRBJ1-1
V gene: TRBV20-1
D gene: NA
clone size: NA
CDR3 protein: CSAEEGTEAFF
CDR3 DNA: TGCAGTGCTGAGGAGGGAACTGAAGCTTTCTTT

J gene: TRBJ2-7
V gene: TRBV11-2
D gene: TRBD2
clone size: NA
CDR3 protein: CASSATLAGAYEQYF
CDR3 DNA: TGTGCCAGCAGCGCGACACTAGCGGGGGCCTACGAGCAGTACTTC

J gene: TRBJ2-7
V gene: TRBV5-1
D gene: TRBD2
clone size: NA
CDR3 protein: CASSLGLAGEYYEQYF
CDR3 DNA: TGCGCCAGCAGCTTGGGACTAGCGGGAGAGTACTACGAGCAGTACTTC

J gene: TRBJ2-7
V gene: TRBV10-3
D gene: TRBD2
clone size: NA
CDR3 protein: CAISLGLADSYEQYF
CDR3 DNA: TGTGCCATCAGTCTTGGACTAGCGGACTCCTACGAGCAGTACTTC

J gene: TRBJ2-2
V gene: TRBV4-3
D gene: TRBD1
clone size: once
CDR3 protein: CASSLHRGVAPNTGELFF
CDR3 DNA: TGCGCCAGCAGCCTCCACAGGGGGGTAGCGCCGAACACCGGGGAGCTGTTTTTT

J gene: TRBJ1-2
V gene: TRBV28
D gene: TRBD1
clone size: NA
CDR3 protein: CASSLPDRGRVYGYTF
CDR3 DNA: TGTGCCAGCAGTTTACCCGACAGGGGACGGGTCTATGGCTACACCTTC

J gene: TRBJ1-2
V gene: TRBV4-3
D gene: NA
clone size: NA
CDR3 protein: CASSQGWRCSEYYGYTF
CDR3 DNA: TGCGCCAGCAGCCAAGGTTGGAGGTGTTCGGAGTACTATGGCTACACCTTC

J gene: TRBJ2-7
V gene: TRBV5-1
D gene: NA
clone size: NA
CDR3 protein: CASSLPTDSYEQYF
CDR3 DNA: TGCGCCAGCAGCTTGCCCACCGACAGCTACGAGCAGTACTTC

J gene: TRBJ1-2
V gene: TRBV6-5
D gene: NA
clone size: NA
CDR3 protein: CASSWRNYGYTF
CDR3 DNA: TGTGCCAGCAGTTGGAGGAACTATGGCTACACCTTC

J gene: TRBJ1-4
V gene: TRBV25-1
D gene: TRBD1
clone size: NA
CDR3 protein: CASSDNGRGQGGEKLFF
CDR3 DNA: TGTGCCAGCAGTGACAACGGACGGGGACAGGGCGGGGAAAAACTGTTTTTT

J gene: TRBJ1-2
V gene: TRBV11-2
D gene: TRBD1
clone size: NA
CDR3 protein: CASSPTGMNYGYTF
CDR3 DNA: TGTGCCAGCAGCCCGACAGGGATGAACTATGGCTACACCTTC

J gene: TRBJ2-7
V gene: TRBV4-1
D gene: NA
clone size: once
CDR3 protein: CASSPTTSSYEQYF
CDR3 DNA: TGCGCCAGCAGCCCCACGACTAGCTCCTACGAGCAGTACTTC

J gene: TRBJ2-7
V gene: TRBV28
D gene: TRBD1
clone size: NA
CDR3 protein: CASSFGSQRDRGREQYF
CDR3 DNA: TGTGCCAGCAGTTTTGGGAGCCAAAGGGACAGGGGTAGGGAGCAGTACTTC

J gene: TRBJ2-7
V gene: TRBV5-1
D gene: TRBD2
clone size: NA
CDR3 protein: CASSFLTGGSYEQYF
CDR3 DNA: TGCGCCAGCAGCTTTCTTACGGGGGGGTCCTACGAGCAGTACTTC

J gene: TRBJ2-5
V gene: TRBV30
D gene: TRBD1
clone size: once
CDR3 protein: CACTSTGEETQYF
CDR3 DNA: TGTGCCTGCACTTCGACAGGGGAAGAGACCCAGTACTTC

J gene: TRBJ2-5
V gene: TRBV5-1
D gene: NA
clone size: NA
CDR3 protein: CASSPTSRQPALQETQYF
CDR3 DNA: TGCGCCAGCAGCCCGACCTCCCGACAGCCCGCTCTTCAAGAGACCCAGTACTTC

J gene: TRBJ2-2
V gene: TRBV6-6
D gene: NA
clone size: NA
CDR3 protein: CASSFGESGGELFF
CDR3 DNA: TGTGCCAGCAGTTTTGGGGAGTCCGGCGGGGAGCTGTTTTTT

J gene: TRBJ2-1
V gene: TRBV5-1
D gene: TRBD1
clone size: NA
CDR3 protein: CASSPWDRDWNEQFF
CDR3 DNA: TGCGCCAGCAGCCCTTGGGACAGGGATTGGAATGAGCAGTTCTTC

J gene: TRBJ2-7
V gene: TRBV6-5
D gene: TRBD1
clone size: NA
CDR3 protein: CASSSTGGPYEQYF
CDR3 DNA: TGTGCCAGCAGTTCTACAGGGGGCCCCTACGAGCAGTACTTC

J gene: TRBJ2-7
V gene: TRBV30
D gene: NA
clone size: NA
CDR3 protein: CAWSGENHSYEQYF
CDR3 DNA: TGTGCCTGGAGTGGAGAAAATCACTCCTACGAGCAGTACTTC

J gene: TRBJ2-7
V gene: TRBV5-1
D gene: NA
clone size: NA
CDR3 protein: CASSFILLSEGDYPYEQYF
CDR3 DNA: TGCGCCAGCAGCTTCATCCTTCTGAGTGAGGGAGACTACCCCTACGAGCAGTACTTC

J gene: TRBJ2-3
V gene: TRBV5-1
D gene: TRBD2
clone size: NA
CDR3 protein: CASSLGPGMGLAVDTQYF
CDR3 DNA: TGCGCCAGCAGCTTGGGGCCGGGCATGGGACTAGCGGTAGATACGCAGTATTTT